The rows below give T cell receptor beta chains drawn from one sample of a study of OX40 agonist ivuxolimab in advanced cancers. Repertoires were generated with immunoSEQ multiplex PCR, while TCRdb's copy carries only in-frame clones and drops some. The table records some 45,000 clones, about 86% of them present only once. This sample comprised CD4+ or CD8+ T cells sorted from blood, obtained in a trial of the OX40 agonist ivuxolimab. Receptors originate from an adult with an advanced solid tumor such as melanoma, head and neck, liver or kidney cancer. CDR3s include the opening cysteine and the closing phenylalanine or tryptophan. Fields, in order: CDR3 length, J gene, D gene, V gene, clone size, CDR3 DNA, CDR3 protein. A D gene is named only where the DNA matches it firmly. Clone size is stated in some rows and not others, as once, few, many or a class when expanded.

>15|TRBJ2-2|.|TRBV28|.
TGTGCCAGCAGTCGGGACACAGGTGGGACCGGGGAGCTGTTTTTT
CASSRDTGGTGELFF
>18|TRBJ2-2|TRBD1|TRBV11-2|.
TGTGCCAGCAGCTTAACGGGACAGTCCTTAGTTAACACCGGGGAGCTGTTTTTT
CASSLTGQSLVNTGELFF
>14|TRBJ2-7|.|TRBV7-9|.
TGTGCCAGCAGCCCTGTAGGGGGGATCGACGAGCAGTACTTC
CASSPVGGIDEQYF
>15|TRBJ1-1|.|TRBV27|.
TGTGCCAGCAGTGATGTACTAGGCGTGAACACTGAAGCTTTCTTT
CASSDVLGVNTEAFF
>13|TRBJ1-1|.|TRBV7-9|.
TGTGCCAGCAGCCCGTCCAGGGCAGAGGGAGCTTTCTTT
CASSPSRAEGAFF
>12|TRBJ2-2|.|TRBV5-4|few
TGTGCCAGCACAATGGACACCGGGGAGCTGTTTTTT
CASTMDTGELFF
>14|TRBJ2-7|.|TRBV5-4|.
TGCGCCAGCAGCCCCGGACGTCTCGCCTACGAGCAGTACTTC
CASSPGRLAYEQYF
>18|TRBJ2-1|TRBD1|TRBV11-2|.
TGTGCCAGCAGCTTAAACCTCGGCAGGGGGCCATCCTACAATGAGCAGTTCTTC
CASSLNLGRGPSYNEQFF
>14|TRBJ1-4|.|TRBV4-1|.
TGCGCCAGCAGCCAAGTGCAGGGAGGCGAAAAACTGTTTTTT
CASSQVQGGEKLFF
>16|TRBJ1-1|.|TRBV7-6|.
TGTGCCAGCAGCCAGGGGCTGGGGGGCGTTAACACTGAAGCTTTCTTT
CASSQGLGGVNTEAFF
>13|TRBJ1-2|.|TRBV10-3|.
TGTGCCATCAGTGAGGGGGCTGTCTATGGCTACACCTTC
CAISEGAVYGYTF
>15|TRBJ2-3|.|TRBV9|.
TGTGCCAGCAGCGTAGAGTTAGCTAGCACAGATACGCAGTATTTT
CASSVELASTDTQYF
>14|TRBJ2-2|TRBD2|TRBV6-6|.
TGTGCCAGCAGTTACAACGGGGGGGCCGGGGAGCTGTTTTTT
CASSYNGGAGELFF
>17|TRBJ2-1|.|TRBV4-3|.
TGCGCCAGCAGCCCGGGTCCTCCGACTAGCTCCTACAATGAGCAGTTCTTC
CASSPGPPTSSYNEQFF
>13|TRBJ1-2|.|TRBV9|.
TGTGCCAGCAGCGTAGGAGGTGACTATGGCTACACCTTC
CASSVGGDYGYTF
>15|TRBJ1-1|TRBD1|TRBV5-6|once
TGTGCCAGCAGCGTCCCGGACAGGTCGAACACTGAAGCTTTCTTT
CASSVPDRSNTEAFF
>13|TRBJ2-3|TRBD1|TRBV13|.
TGTGCCAGCAGCCCGGGGACAGCTGATACGCAGTATTTT
CASSPGTADTQYF
>16|TRBJ1-1|.|TRBV4-1|.
TGCGCCAGCAGCCAAGTTCAGGGCGGAGTGAACACTGAAGCTTTCTTT
CASSQVQGGVNTEAFF
>16|TRBJ1-4|TRBD1|TRBV9|.
TGTGCCAGCAGCGACGGACAGGGTTTAACTAATGAAAAACTGTTTTTT
CASSDGQGLTNEKLFF
>13|TRBJ2-7|.|TRBV9|.
TGTGCCAGCAGCCCCCGGGAAACTCCCGAGCAGTACTTC
CASSPRETPEQYF
>13|TRBJ1-2|.|TRBV28|once
TGTGCCAGCAGCTATGGGGAGAGTTATGGCTACACCTTC
CASSYGESYGYTF
>17|TRBJ1-1|TRBD1|TRBV9|.
TGTGCCAGCAGCGCCGGGGGGACAGGGGGCTCAAACACTGAAGCTTTCTTT
CASSAGGTGGSNTEAFF
>13|TRBJ1-1|TRBD1|TRBV4-2|few
TGTGCCAGCAGCCACGGACAGGGCACTGAAGCTTTCTTT
CASSHGQGTEAFF
>15|TRBJ2-1|TRBD2|TRBV15|.
TGTGCCACCAGCTCCGGGACTAGAGGCTACAATGAGCAGTTCTTC
CATSSGTRGYNEQFF
>14|TRBJ2-7|.|TRBV6-5|once
TGTGCCAGCAGTGCAGTGGGATTCCCCTACGAGCAGTACTTC
CASSAVGFPYEQYF
>15|TRBJ2-7|.|TRBV15|.
TGTGCCACCAGCAGTGGGGGACGGAATCACTACGAGCAGTACTTC
CATSSGGRNHYEQYF
>14|TRBJ2-7|TRBD2|TRBV19|.
TGTGCCAGTAGTATAGTCGGGGGGTACTACGAGCAGTACTTC
CASSIVGGYYEQYF
>16|TRBJ1-4|.|TRBV28|.
TGTGCCAGCAGTGGGCCCGAGGGGGTGTTTAATGAAAAACTGTTTTTT
CASSGPEGVFNEKLFF
>14|TRBJ2-7|TRBD1|TRBV27|.
TGTGCCAGTAGCTGGGGACAGGGATCCTACGAGCAGTACTTC
CASSWGQGSYEQYF
>17|TRBJ2-6|TRBD1|TRBV10-2|.
TGCGCCAGCAGGGCGGCAGGGGGAGAACCTGGGGCCAACGTCCTGACTTTC
CASRAAGGEPGANVLTF
>15|TRBJ1-1|.|TRBV7-9|once
TGTGCCAGCAGCTTGCCGGGACACGTGAACACTGAAGCTTTCTTT
CASSLPGHVNTEAFF
>13|TRBJ2-7|.|TRBV18|.
TGTGCCAGCTCATCAGGGTCCCCCTACGAGCAGTACTTC
CASSSGSPYEQYF
>14|TRBJ1-1|.|TRBV4-3|.
TGCGCCAGCAGCCAAGGGGGCGGCGGGAGTGAAGCTTTCTTT
CASSQGGGGSEAFF
>15|TRBJ2-1|.|TRBV27|.
TGTGCCAGCAGTCATAGGGGGGGCTCCTACAATGAGCAGTTCTTC
CASSHRGGSYNEQFF
>15|TRBJ2-1|TRBD1|TRBV7-6|.
TGTGCCAGCAGCTTAGCAGGGGGCCCCTACAATGAGCAGTTCTTC
CASSLAGGPYNEQFF
>17|TRBJ2-5|.|TRBV21-1|.
TGTGCCAGCAGCAAAATAAGGACAGGGGGGAGGCAAGAGACCCAGTACTTC
CASSKIRTGGRQETQYF
>13|TRBJ2-2|TRBD1|TRBV28|once
TGTGCCAGCAGGGGACAGGGATCCGGGGAGCTGTTTTTT
CASRGQGSGELFF
>15|TRBJ1-4|.|TRBV6-5|.
TGTGCCAGCAGTTACACCTGGGCGGAGCGCGAAAAACTGTTTTTT
CASSYTWAEREKLFF
>13|TRBJ2-1|.|TRBV27|.
TGTGCCAGCATGTCCACAGGCTACAATGAGCAGTTCTTC
CASMSTGYNEQFF
>14|TRBJ2-2|.|TRBV28|.
TGTGCCAGCAGCCCCGACCCTGGCACCGGGGAGCTGTTTTTT
CASSPDPGTGELFF
>15|TRBJ2-3|.|TRBV11-2|.
TGTGCCAGCAGCTTCGACAGACCTAGCACAGATACGCAGTATTTT
CASSFDRPSTDTQYF
>18|TRBJ2-7|.|TRBV27|.
TGTGCCAGCAGTTTACACAAGGACCGGGGACATTTCTCCTACGAGCAGTACTTC
CASSLHKDRGHFSYEQYF